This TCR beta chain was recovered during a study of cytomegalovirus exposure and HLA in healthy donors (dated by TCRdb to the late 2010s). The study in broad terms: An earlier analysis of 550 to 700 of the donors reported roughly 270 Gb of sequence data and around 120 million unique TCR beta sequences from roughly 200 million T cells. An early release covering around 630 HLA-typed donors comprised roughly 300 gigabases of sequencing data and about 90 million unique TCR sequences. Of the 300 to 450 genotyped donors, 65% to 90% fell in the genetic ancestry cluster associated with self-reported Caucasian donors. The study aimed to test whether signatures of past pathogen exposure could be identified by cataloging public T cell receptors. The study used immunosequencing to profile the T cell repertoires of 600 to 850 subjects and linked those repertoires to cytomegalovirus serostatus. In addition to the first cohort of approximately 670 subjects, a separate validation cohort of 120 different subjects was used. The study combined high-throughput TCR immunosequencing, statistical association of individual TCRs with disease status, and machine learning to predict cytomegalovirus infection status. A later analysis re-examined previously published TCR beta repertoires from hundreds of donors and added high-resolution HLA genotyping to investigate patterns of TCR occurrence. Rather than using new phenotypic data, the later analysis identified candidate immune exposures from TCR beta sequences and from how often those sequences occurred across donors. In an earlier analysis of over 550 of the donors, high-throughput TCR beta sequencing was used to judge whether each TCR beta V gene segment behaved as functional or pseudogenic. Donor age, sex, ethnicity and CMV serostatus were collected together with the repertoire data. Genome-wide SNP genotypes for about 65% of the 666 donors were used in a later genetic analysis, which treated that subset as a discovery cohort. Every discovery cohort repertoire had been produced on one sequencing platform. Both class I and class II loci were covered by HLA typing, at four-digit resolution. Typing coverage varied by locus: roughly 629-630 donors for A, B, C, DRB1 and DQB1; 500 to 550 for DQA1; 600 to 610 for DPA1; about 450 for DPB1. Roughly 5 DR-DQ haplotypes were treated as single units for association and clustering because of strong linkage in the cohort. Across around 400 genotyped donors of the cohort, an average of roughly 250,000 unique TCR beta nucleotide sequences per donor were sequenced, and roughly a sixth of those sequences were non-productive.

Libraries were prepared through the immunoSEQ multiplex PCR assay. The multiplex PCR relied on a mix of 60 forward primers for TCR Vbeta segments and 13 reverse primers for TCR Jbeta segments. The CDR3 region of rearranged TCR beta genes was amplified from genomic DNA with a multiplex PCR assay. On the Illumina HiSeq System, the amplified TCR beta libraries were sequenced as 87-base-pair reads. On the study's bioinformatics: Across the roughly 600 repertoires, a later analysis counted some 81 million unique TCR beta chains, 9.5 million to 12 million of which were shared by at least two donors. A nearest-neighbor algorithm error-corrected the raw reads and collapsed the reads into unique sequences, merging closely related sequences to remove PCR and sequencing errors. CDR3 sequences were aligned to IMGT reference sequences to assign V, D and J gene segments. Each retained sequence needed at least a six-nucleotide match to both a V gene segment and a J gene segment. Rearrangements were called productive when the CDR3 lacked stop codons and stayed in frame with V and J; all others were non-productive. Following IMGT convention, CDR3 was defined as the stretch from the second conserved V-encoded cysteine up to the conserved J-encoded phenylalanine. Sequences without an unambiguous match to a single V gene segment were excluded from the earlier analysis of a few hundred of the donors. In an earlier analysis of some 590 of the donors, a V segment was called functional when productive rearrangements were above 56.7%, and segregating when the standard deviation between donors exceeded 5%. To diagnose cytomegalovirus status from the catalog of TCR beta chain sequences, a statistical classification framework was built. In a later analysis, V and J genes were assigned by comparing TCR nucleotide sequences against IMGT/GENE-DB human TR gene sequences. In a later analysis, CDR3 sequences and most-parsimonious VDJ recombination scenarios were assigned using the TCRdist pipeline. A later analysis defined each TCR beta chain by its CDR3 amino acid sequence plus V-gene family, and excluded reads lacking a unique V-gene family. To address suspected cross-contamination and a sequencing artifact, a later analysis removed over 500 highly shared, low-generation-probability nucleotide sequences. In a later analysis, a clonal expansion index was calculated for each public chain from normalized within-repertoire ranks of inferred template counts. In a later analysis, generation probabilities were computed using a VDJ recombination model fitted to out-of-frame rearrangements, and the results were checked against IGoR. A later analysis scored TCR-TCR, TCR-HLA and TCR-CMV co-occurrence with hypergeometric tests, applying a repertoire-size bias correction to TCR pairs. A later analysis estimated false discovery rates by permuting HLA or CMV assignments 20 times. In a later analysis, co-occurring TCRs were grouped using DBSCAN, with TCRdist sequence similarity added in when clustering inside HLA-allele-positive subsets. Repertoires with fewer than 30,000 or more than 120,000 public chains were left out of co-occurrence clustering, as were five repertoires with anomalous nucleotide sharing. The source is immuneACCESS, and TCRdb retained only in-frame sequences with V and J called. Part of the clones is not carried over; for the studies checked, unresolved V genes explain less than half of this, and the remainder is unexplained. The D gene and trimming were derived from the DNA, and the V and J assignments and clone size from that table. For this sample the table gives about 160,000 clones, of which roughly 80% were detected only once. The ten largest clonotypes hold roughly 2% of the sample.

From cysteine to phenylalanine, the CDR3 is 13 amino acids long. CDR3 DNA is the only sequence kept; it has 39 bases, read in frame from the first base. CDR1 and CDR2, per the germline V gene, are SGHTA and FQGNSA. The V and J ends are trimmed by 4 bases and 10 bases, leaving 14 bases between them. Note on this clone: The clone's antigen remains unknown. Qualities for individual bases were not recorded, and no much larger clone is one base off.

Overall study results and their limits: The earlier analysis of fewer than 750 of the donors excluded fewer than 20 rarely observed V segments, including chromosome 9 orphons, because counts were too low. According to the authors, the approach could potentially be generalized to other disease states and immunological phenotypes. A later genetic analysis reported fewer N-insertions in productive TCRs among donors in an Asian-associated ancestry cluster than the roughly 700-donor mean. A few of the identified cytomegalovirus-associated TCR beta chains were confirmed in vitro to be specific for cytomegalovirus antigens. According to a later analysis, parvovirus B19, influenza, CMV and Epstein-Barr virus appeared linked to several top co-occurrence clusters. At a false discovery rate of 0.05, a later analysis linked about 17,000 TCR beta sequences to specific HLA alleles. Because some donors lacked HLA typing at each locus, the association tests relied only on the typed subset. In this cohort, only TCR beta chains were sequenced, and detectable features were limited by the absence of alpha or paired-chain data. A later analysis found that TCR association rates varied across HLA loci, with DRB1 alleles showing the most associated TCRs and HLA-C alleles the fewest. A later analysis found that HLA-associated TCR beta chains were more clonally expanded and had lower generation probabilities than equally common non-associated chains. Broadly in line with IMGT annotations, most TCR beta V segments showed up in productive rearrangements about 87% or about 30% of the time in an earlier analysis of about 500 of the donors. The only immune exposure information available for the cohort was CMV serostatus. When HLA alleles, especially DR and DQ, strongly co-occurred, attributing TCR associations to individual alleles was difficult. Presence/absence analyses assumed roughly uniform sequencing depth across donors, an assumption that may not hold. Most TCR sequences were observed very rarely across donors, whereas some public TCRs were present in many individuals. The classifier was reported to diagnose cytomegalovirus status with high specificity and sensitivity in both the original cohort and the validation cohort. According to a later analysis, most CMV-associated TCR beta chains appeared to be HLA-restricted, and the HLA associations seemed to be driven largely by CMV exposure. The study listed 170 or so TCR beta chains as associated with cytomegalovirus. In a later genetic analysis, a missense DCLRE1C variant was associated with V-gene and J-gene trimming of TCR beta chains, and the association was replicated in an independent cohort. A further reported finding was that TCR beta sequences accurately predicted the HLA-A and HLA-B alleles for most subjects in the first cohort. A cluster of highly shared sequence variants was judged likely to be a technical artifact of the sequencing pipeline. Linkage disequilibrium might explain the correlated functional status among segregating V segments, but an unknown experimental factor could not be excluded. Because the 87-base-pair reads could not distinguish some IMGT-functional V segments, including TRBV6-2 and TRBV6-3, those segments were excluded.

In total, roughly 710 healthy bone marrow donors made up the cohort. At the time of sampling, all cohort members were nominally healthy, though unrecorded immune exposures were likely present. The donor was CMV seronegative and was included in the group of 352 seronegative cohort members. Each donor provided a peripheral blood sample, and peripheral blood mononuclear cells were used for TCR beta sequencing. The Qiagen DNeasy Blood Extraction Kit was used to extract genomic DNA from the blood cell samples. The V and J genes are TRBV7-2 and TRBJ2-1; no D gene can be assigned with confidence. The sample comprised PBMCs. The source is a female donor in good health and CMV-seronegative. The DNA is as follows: TGTGCCAGCAGCTCGTTTAGTATGAGGGAGCAGTTCTTC. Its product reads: CASSSFSMREQFF.